In its sample, the clone carrying this T cell receptor beta chain was seen many times. Its matching antigen is unknown. Researchers defined stable Graves' hyperthyroidism as no ophthalmopathy progression within 18 months. This entry comes from a study of T cells in Graves' hyperthyroidism and ophthalmopathy. Notes on the study in general: Stable hyperthyroidism was told apart from ophthalmopathy by a model built on 13 V-J features. Most thyroid clonotypes expanded above 0.001 appeared in blood too.

Trimming removed 1 base from V and 2 bases from J, with 21 bases in between. This CDR3 region has 19 residues. The germline V gene has CDR1 MNHEY and CDR2 SMNVEV (reference sequence). Using RNA transcripts as the source, TCR beta CDR3 regions were amplified. HTBI primers drove first-round RT-PCR of the TCR CDR3. TCRdb re-derived calls from the multiplex PCR reads in MiXCR, one entry per CDR3 protein. The table lists 300,000 to 400,000 distinct CDR3 sequences, roughly 13% of them singletons. The source material was blood. This clonotype was sampled from a woman aged 55 to 70 with Graves' hyperthyroidism. V gene TRBV27 combines with J gene TRBJ2-1, with unresolved D. DNA for the CDR3: TGTGCCAGCAGTTTATACCCTGCTGGCGCGACCGGACCCTACAATGAGCAGTTCTTC. Protein sequence: CASSLYPAGATGPYNEQFF.